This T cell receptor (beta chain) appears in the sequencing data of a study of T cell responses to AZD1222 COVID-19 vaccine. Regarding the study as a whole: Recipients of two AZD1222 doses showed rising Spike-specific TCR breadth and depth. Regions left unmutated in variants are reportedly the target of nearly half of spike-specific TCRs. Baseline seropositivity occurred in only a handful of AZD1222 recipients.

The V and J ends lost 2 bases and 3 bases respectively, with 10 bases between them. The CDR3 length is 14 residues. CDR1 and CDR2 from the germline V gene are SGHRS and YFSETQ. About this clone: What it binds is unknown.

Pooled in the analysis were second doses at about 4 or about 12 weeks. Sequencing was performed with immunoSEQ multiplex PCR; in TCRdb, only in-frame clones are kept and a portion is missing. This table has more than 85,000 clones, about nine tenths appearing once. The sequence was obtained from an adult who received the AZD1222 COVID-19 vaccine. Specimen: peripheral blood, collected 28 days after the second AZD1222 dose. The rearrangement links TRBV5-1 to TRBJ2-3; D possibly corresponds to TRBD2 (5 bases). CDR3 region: CASSLDGMTDTQYF. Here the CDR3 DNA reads TGCGCCAGCAGCTTAGACGGGATGACAGATACGCAGTATTTT.